This TCR beta chain was sequenced during a study of long-term antiretroviral therapy in people with HIV. Study-level results: Clones that had undergone expansion before ART dominated the repertoire at all time points. Upon ART, diversity increased but remained lower than transplant donor controls.

It was version v3.0 of the immunoSEQ assay that was run at survey level. Generated by immunoSEQ multiplex PCR, the TCRdb table keeps only in-frame clones and is missing some. The data hold 15,000 to 20,000 clones, with under 90% observed a single time. In the case of this clone: Its antigen is undetermined.

Trimming removed 6 bases from V and 8 bases from J; junction bases left unmatched: 6. The CDR3 is 13 residues long. Germline lookup yields CDR1 MNHNS and CDR2 SASEGT. The sequence came from a man aged 18 to 30 with HIV. The chain is built from TRBV6-1 and TRBJ2-2, with 7 nucleotides matching TRBD1. This sample comprised unsorted PBMCs, obtained 0.1 years after starting antiretroviral therapy. The chain's CDR3 is CASRTGWRGELFF. The DNA for the CDR3 is TGTGCCAGCAGGACAGGGTGGCGAGGGGAGCTGTTTTTT.